This is a list of T cell receptor beta chains from one sample in a study of identical twins. Using its own MiXCR run on the 5' RACE reads, TCRdb lists one record per CDR3 protein. The profile shows fewer than 650,000 distinct CDR3 sequences, just over 7% of them singletons. These data also formed part of another study, on yellow fever vaccine responses in identical twins.

Sequencing was carried out using PBMCs. The receptors were gathered from a young woman in good health. CDR3s include the opening cysteine and the closing phenylalanine or tryptophan.

TRBV12-3/TRBV12-4,TRBJ2-1,CASSLGSGSGNEQFF
TRBV5-1,TRBJ2-4,CASSSGWENIQYF
TRBV15,TRBJ1-5,CATSRVGTGNQPQHF
TRBV3-1,TRBJ1-6,CASSLHYSPLHF
TRBV24-1,TRBJ1-2,CATSDLGWHGYTF
TRBV3-1,TRBJ2-2,CASSQGINTGELFF
TRBV20-1,TRBJ2-7,CSARDWGSGLYEQYF
TRBV3-1,TRBJ2-1,CASSQDIGLEGNEQFF
TRBV7-2,TRBJ2-3,CASSLGGPIPDTQYF
TRBV4-1,TRBJ2-7,CASSPQVRLGFEQYF
TRBV5-1,TRBJ2-1,CASSLGAKGSQGEQFF
TRBV12-3/TRBV12-4,TRBJ1-2,CASRPQSYGYTF
TRBV20-1,TRBJ2-2,CSARWPTSGGAAPGELFF
TRBV6-1,TRBJ2-5,CASLLAGGPGPGTQYF
TRBV20-1,TRBJ1-5,CSASTTQAIGPQHF
TRBV5-6,TRBJ2-7,CASSLLYDTLTTRF
TRBV7-9,TRBJ1-2,CASSGRPGQGNYYGYTF
TRBV27,TRBJ2-2,CASSSRGPGGGNTGELFF
TRBV25-1,TRBJ2-5,CASSDPLPGEETQYF
TRBV29-1,TRBJ1-3,CSVETNGNTIYF
TRBV10-3,TRBJ2-3,CAISGGSGGTDTQYF
TRBV14,TRBJ1-4,CASSQWDKPNEKLFF
TRBV6-5,TRBJ1-6,CASSSFATGVNSPLHF
TRBV4-1,TRBJ2-3,CASSQVVAGTQYF
TRBV5-1,TRBJ2-1,CASSLAGEVNEQFF
TRBV2,TRBJ2-7,CASSEEASGHLEQYF
TRBV2,TRBJ2-1,CASSDAGRYNEQFF